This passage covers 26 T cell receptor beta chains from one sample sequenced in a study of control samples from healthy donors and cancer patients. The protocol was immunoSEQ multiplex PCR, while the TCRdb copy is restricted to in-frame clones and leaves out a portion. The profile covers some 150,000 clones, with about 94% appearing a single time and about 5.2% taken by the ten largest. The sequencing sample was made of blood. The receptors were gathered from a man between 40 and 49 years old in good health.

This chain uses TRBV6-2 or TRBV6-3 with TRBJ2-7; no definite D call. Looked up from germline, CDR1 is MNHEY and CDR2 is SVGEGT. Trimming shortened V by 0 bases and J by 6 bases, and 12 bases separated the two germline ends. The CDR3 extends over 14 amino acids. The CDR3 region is CASSYSISGPEQYF. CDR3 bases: TGTGCCAGCAGTTACTCTATTTCCGGGCCCGAGCAGTACTTC.

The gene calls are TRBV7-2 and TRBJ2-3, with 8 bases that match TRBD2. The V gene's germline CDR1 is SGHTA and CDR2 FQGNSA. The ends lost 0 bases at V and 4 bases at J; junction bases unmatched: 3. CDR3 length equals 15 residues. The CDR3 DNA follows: TGTGCCAGCAGCTTAGCTAGCGGGGTGGCAGATACGCAGTATTTT. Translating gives CASSLASGVADTQYF. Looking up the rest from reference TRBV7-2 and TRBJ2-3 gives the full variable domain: GAGVSQSPSNKVTEKGKDVELRCDPISGHTALYWYRQSLGQGLEFLIYFQGNSAPDKSGLPSDRFSAERTGGSVSTLTIQRTQQEDSAVYLCASSLASGVADTQYFGPGTRLTVL.

CDR3 in DNA: TGTGCCAGCAGCTTAGGGGTCGGTTTAGGCCCCGGTAATGAGCAGTTCTTC. Amino acids: CASSLGVGLGPGNEQFF. V gene TRBV11-3 combines with J gene TRBJ2-1; D is ambiguous. Germline lookup yields CDR1 SGHNT and CDR2 YENEEA. Trimming left V 1 base short and J 7 bases short, with 20 bases between. This CDR3 region has 17 residues.

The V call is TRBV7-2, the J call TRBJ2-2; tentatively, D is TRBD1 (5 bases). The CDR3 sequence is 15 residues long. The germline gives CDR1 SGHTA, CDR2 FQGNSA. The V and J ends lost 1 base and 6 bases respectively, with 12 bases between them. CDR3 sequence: CASSLGGARAGELFF. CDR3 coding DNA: TGTGCCAGCAGCTTAGGTGGGGCGAGAGCCGGGGAGCTGTTTTTT.

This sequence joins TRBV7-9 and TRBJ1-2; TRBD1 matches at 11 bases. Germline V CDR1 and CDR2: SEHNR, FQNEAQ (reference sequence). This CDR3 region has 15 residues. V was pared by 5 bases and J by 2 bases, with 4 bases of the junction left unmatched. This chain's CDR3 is CASSPRTGGNYGYTF. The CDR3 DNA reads TGTGCCAGCAGCCCTAGGACAGGGGGCAACTATGGCTACACCTTC.

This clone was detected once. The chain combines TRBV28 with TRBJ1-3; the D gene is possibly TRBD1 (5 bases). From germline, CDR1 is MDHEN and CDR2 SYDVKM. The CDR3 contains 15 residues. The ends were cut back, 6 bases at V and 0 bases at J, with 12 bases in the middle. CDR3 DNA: TGTGCCAGCAGCCACAGGTGGACCTCTGGAAACACCATATATTTT. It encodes CASSHRWTSGNTIYF.

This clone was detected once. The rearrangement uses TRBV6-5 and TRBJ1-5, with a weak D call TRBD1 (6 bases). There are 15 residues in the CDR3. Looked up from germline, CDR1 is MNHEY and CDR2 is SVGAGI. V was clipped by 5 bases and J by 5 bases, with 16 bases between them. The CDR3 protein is CASSPDSNYHQPQHF. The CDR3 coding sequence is TGTGCCAGCAGTCCGGACAGCAATTACCATCAGCCCCAGCATTTT.

CDR3 bases: TGTGCCAGCAGTTCCTCCTACGAGCAGTACTTC. Protein: CASSSSYEQYF. The chain carries TRBV12-3 or TRBV12-4 and TRBJ2-7; no clear D gene. The CDR3 length is 11 residues. V was clipped by 4 bases and J by 0 bases, with 1 base between them.

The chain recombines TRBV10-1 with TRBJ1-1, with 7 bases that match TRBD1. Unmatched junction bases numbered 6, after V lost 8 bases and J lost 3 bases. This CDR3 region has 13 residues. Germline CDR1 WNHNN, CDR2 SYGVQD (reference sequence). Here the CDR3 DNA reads TGCGCCAGCCGGGGACAGATCGACACTGAAGCTTTCTTT. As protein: CASRGQIDTEAFF.

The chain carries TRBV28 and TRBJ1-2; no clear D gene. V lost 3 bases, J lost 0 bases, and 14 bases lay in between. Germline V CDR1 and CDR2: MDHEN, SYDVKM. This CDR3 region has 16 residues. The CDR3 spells CASSLIAGGPNYGYTF. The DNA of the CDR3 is TGTGCCAGCAGTTTGATAGCGGGAGGCCCTAACTATGGCTACACCTTC.

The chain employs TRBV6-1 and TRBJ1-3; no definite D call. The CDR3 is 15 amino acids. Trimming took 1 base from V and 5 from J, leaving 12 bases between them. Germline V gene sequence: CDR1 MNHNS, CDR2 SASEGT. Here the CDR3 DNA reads TGTGCCAGCAGTGAAGGCTCAGCGACGAGAAACACCATATATTTT. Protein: CASSEGSATRNTIYF.

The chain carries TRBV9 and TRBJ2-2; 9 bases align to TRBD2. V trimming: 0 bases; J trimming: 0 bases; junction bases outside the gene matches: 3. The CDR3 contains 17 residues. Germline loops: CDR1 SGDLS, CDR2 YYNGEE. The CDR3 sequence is CASSVEASGANTGELFF. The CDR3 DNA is TGTGCCAGCAGCGTAGAGGCTAGCGGGGCGAACACCGGGGAGCTGTTTTTT.

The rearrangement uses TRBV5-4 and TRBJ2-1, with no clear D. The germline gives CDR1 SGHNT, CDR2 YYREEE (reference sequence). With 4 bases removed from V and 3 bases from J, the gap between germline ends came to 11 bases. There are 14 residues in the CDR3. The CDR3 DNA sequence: TGTGCCAGCAGCCCCGGGCCTAACTACAATGAGCAGTTCTTC. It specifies CASSPGPNYNEQFF.

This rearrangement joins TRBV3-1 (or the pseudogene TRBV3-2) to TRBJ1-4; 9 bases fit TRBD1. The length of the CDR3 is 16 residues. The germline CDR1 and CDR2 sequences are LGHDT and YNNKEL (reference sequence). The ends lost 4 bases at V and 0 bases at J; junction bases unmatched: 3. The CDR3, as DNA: TGTGCCAGCAGCCCAGGGGACAGGGCAACTAATGAAAAACTGTTTTTT. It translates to CASSPGDRATNEKLFF.

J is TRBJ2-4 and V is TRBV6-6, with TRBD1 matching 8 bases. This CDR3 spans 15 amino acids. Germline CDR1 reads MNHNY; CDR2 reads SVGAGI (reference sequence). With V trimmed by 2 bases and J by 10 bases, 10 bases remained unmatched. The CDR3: CASSYRQGPSEIQYF. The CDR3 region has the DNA TGTGCCAGCAGTTACAGACAGGGGCCTTCGGAGATTCAGTACTTC.

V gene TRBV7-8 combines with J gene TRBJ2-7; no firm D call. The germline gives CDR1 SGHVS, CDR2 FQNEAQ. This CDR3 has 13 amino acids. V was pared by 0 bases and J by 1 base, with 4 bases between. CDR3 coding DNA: TGTGCCAGCAGCTTAGCCTTGTCCTACGAGCAGTACTTC. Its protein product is CASSLALSYEQYF.

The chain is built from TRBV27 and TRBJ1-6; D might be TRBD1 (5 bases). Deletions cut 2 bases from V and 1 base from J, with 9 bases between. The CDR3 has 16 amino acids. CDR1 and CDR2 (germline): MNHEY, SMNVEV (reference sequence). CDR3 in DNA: TGTGCCAGCAGTTTACGGGGGTTGTCCTATAATTCACCCCTCCACTTT. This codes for CASSLRGLSYNSPLHF.

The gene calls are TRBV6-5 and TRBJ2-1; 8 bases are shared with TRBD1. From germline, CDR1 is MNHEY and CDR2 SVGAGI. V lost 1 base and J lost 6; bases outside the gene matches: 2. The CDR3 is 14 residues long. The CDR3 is CASSYYTGGNEQFF. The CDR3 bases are TGTGCCAGCAGTTACTACACAGGGGGCAATGAGCAGTTCTTC.

In DNA form, the CDR3 reads TGTGCCTGGAGTCTCGGGGGCAGCCAGCCCCAGCATTTT. It yields the protein CAWSLGGSQPQHF. The chain carries TRBV30 and TRBJ1-5; perhaps TRBD1 as D (6 bases). The CDR3 sequence is 13 residues long. Trimming stripped 2 bases from V and 7 bases from J, with 12 bases between. CDR1 is GTSNPN and CDR2 is SVGIG in the germline V gene (reference sequence).

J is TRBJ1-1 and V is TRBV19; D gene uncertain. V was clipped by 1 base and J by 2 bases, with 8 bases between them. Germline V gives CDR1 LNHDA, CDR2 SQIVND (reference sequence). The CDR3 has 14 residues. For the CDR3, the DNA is TGTGCCAGTAGTATAGCGGCGGCTAACACTGAAGCTTTCTTT. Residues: CASSIAAANTEAFF.

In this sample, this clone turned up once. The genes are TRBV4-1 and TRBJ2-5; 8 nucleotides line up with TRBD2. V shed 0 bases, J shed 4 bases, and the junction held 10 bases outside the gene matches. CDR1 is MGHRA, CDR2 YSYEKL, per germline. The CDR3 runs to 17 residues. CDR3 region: CASSQDPNGGALETQYF. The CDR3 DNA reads TGCGCCAGCAGCCAAGATCCTAACGGGGGGGCCTTAGAGACCCAGTACTTC.

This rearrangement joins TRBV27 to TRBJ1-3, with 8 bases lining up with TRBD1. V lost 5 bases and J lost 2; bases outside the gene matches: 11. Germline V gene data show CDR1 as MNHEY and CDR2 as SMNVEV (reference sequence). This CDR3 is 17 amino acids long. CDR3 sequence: CASSPQGGTIAGNTIYF. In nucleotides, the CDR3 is TGTGCCAGCAGTCCACAGGGGGGGACTATAGCTGGAAACACCATATATTTT.

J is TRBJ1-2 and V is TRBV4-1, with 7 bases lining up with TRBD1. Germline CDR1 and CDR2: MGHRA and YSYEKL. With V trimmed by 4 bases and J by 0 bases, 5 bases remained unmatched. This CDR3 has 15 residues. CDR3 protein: CASSPGGSSNYGYTF. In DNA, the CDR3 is TGCGCCAGCAGCCCAGGGGGGAGTTCTAACTATGGCTACACCTTC.

This chain's CDR3 is CASSLVPFATTTDTQYF. DNA of the CDR3: TGTGCCAGCAGCTTGGTTCCCTTCGCGACCACCACAGATACGCAGTATTTT. The chain couples TRBV5-6 to TRBJ2-3; no clear D gene. Trimming took off 0 bases at V and 2 bases at J, with 16 bases between the two ends. Germline V gene sequence: CDR1 SGHDT, CDR2 YYEEEE. The CDR3 consists of 17 residues.

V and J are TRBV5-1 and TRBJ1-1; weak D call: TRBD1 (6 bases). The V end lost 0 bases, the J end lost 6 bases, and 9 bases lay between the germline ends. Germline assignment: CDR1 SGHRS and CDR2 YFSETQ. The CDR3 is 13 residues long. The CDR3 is CASSLDPGAEAFF. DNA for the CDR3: TGCGCCAGCAGCTTGGACCCAGGGGCTGAAGCTTTCTTT.

DNA of the CDR3: TGTGCCAGTAGTAGTAGGGGGAGTCCTTATGGCTACACCTTC. Translation: CASSSRGSPYGYTF. The chain uses TRBV19 and TRBJ1-2, with D possibly TRBD1 on 6 matching bases. Trimming took 4 bases from V and 5 from J, leaving 14 bases between them. CDR1 LNHDA and CDR2 SQIVND come from the germline V gene (reference sequence). The CDR3 has 14 residues.